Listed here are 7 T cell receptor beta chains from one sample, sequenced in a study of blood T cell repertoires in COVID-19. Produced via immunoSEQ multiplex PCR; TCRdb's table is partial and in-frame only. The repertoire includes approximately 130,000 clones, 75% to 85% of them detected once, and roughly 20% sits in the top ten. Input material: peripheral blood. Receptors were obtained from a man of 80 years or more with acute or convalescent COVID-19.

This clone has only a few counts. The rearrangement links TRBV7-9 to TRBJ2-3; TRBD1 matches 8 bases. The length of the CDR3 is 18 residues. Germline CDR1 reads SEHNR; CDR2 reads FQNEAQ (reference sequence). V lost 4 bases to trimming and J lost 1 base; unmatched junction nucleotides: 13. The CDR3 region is CASSSKGGQGRRTDTQYF. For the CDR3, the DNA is TGTGCCAGCAGCTCGAAGGGCGGACAGGGCCGCCGCACAGATACGCAGTATTTT.

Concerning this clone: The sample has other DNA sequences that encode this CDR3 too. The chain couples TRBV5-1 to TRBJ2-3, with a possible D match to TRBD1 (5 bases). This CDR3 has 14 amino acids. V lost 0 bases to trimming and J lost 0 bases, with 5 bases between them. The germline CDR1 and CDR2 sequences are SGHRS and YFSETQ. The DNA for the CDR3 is TGCGCCAGCAGCTTGGCAGGGAGCACAGATACGCAGTATTTT. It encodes CASSLAGSTDTQYF. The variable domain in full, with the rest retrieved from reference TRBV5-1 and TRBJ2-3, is KAGVTQTPRYLIKTRGQQVTLSCSPISGHRSVSWYQQTPGQGLQFLFEYFSETQRNKGNFPGRFSGRQFSNSRSEMNVSTLELGDSALYLCASSLAGSTDTQYFGPGTRLTVL.

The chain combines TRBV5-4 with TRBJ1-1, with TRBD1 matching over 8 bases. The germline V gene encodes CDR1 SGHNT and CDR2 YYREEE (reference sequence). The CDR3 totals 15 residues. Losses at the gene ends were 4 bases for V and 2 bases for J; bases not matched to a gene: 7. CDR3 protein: CASSPRQGSNTEAFF. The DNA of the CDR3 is TGTGCCAGCAGCCCTCGACAGGGGTCCAACACTGAAGCTTTCTTT.

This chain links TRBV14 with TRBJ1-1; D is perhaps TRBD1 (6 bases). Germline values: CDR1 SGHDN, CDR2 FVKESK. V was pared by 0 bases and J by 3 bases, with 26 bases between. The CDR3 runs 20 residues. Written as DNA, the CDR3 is TGTGCCAGCAGCCAAGATTCGCGCGGAAAACAGGGAGGGATTTACACTGAAGCTTTCTTT. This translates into CASSQDSRGKQGGIYTEAFF.

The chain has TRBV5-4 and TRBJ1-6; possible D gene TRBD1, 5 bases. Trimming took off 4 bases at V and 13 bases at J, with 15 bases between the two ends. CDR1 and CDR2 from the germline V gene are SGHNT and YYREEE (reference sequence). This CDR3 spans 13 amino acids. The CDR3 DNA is TGTGCCAGCAGCGGAGAGCCGACAGAGCCCCTCCACTTT. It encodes CASSGEPTEPLHF.

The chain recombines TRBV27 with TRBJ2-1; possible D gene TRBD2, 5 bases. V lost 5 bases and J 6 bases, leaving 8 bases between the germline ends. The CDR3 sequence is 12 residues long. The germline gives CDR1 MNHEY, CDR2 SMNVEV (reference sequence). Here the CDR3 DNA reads TGTGCCAGCAGTCGCACTAGCAATGAGCAGTTCTTC. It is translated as CASSRTSNEQFF.

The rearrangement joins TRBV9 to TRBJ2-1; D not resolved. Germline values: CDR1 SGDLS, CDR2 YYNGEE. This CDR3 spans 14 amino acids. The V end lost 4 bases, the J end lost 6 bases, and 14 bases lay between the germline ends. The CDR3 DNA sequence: TGTGCCAGCAGCCCCCCCGGGTGGAGCAATGAGCAGTTCTTC. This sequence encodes CASSPPGWSNEQFF.